This T cell receptor beta chain came from a study of T cells after yellow fever vaccination. Findings of the study overall: The secondary response peaked faster, at day 5 versus 15, but was weaker.

This clonotype was seen a handful of times. Its antigen is not identified. Between the trimmed V and J ends, which lost 2 bases and 7 bases, there was a span of 8 bases. CDR3 size: 13 residues. CDR1 KGHSH and CDR2 LQKENI come from the germline V gene. In making TCR cDNA, 5'RACE template switching added a universal primer site and UMIs to it. A single record per CDR3 protein comes from TCRdb applying MiXCR to the 5' RACE reads. The repertoire consists of 350,000 to 450,000 distinct CDR3 sequences, with about 6% occurring once and the leading ten covering about 15%. This material consisted of PBMCs, taken 5 days after the yellow fever booster vaccination. This receptor was taken from a young man who received the YFV17D yellow fever vaccine. This chain uses TRBV18 with TRBJ1-4; D ambiguous. The CDR3 DNA reads TGTGCCAGCTCACCAACGGTGGCTGAAAAACTGTTTTTT. Protein: CASSPTVAEKLFF.